The 2 T cell receptor beta chains listed next were all sequenced from one sample in a study of blood T cell repertoires in COVID-19. Measured with immunoSEQ multiplex PCR; TCRdb has only the in-frame clones, and not every one. The table includes about 180,000 clones, about 85% detected once. What was sequenced was peripheral blood. These receptors all come from a woman in her twenties or thirties with active or convalescent COVID-19.

The chain couples TRBV6-5 to TRBJ2-7, with D maybe TRBD1 (6 bases). The germline CDR1 and CDR2 sequences are MNHEY and SVGAGI. Trimming removed 4 bases at V and 6 bases at J, with 10 bases between. The CDR3 runs to 12 residues. The CDR3 sequence: CASSFRGLEQYF. The CDR3 bases are TGTGCCAGCAGTTTCAGGGGCCTCGAGCAGTACTTC.

This clone was found a few times. The chain recombines TRBV14 with TRBJ2-5; maybe TRBD2 (6 bases). Germline lookup yields CDR1 SGHDN and CDR2 FVKESK. The CDR3 has 15 residues. V dropped 0 bases and J dropped 6 bases, with 14 bases sitting between them. The CDR3 spells CASSQDRAGGKTQYF. The CDR3 nucleotides read TGTGCCAGCAGCCAAGATAGGGCGGGCGGGAAGACCCAGTACTTC. The full variable domain, with the rest looked up from reference TRBV14 and TRBJ2-5, is EAGVTQFPSHSVIEKGQTVTLRCDPISGHDNLYWYRRVMGKEIKFLLHFVKESKQDESGMPNNRFLAERTGGTYSTLKVQPAELEDSGVYFCASSQDRAGGKTQYFGPGTRLLVL.